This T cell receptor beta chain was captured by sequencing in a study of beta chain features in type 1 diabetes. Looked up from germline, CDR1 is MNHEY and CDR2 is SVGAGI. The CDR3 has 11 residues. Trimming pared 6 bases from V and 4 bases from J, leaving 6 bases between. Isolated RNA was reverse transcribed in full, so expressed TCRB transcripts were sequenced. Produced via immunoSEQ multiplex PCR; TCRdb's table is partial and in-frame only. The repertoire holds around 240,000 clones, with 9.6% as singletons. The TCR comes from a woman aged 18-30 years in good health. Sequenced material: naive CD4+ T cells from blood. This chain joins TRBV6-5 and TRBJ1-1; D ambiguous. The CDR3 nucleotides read TGTGCCAGCAGCCAGGCCACTGAAGCTTTCTTT. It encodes CASSQATEAFF.